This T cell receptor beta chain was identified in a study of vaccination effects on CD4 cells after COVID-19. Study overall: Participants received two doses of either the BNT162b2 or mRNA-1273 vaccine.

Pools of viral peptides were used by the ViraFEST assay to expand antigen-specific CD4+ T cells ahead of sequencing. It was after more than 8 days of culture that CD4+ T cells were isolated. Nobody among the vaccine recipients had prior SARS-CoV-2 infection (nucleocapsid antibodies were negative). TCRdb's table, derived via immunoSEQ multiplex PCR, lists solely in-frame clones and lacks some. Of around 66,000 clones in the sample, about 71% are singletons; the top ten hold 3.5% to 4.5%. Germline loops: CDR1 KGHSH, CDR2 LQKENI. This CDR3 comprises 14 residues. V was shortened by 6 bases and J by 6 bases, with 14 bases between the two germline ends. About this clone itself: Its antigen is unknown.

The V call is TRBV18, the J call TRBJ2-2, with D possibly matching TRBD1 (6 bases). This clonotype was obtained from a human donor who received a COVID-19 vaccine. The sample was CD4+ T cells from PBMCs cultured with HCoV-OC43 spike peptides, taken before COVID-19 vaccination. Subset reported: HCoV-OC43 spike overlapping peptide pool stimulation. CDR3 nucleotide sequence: TGTGCCAGCTCCCCAGCAGGGGTTCCCGGGGAGCTGTTTTTT. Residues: CASSPAGVPGELFF.